This entry concerns a single TCR beta chain. The target antigen is unknown. The data belong to a study of T cell responses to AZD1222 COVID-19 vaccine. Study-level findings and limits: Variant regions that are unmutated are reportedly the target of nearly half of spike-specific TCRs. Dominant at 160-218 and 743-854, vaccine-associated CD4 TCRs also spanned spike.

Clones were read by immunoSEQ multiplex PCR, and TCRdb kept only the in-frame ones, dropping some. Of roughly 140,000 clones in the sample, 75% to 95% were seen once. Germline loops: CDR1 SNHLY, CDR2 FYNNEI. V was shortened by 5 bases and J by 0 bases, with 13 bases between the two germline ends. This CDR3 contains 15 residues. Sample: peripheral blood, taken 28 days after the second AZD1222 dose. The origin of this receptor is an adult who received the AZD1222 COVID-19 vaccine. This chain uses TRBV2 with TRBJ1-1, with a weak D call TRBD1 (5 bases). This CDR3 is CASSPPGPMNTEAFF. CDR3 nucleotides: TGTGCCAGCAGTCCCCCGGGACCCATGAACACTGAAGCTTTCTTT.